Shown below are 22 T cell receptor beta chains from a single sample sequenced in a study of blood T cell repertoires in COVID-19. Clones were read by immunoSEQ multiplex PCR, and TCRdb kept only the in-frame ones, dropping some. The sample holds fewer than 450,000 clones, 90% to 95% seen once. The sequencing sample was made of peripheral blood. These receptors originate from a young woman who had recovered from COVID-19.

The chain joins TRBV27 to TRBJ2-1, with TRBD1 identical over 9 bases. CDR3 length equals 17 residues. J was trimmed by 2 bases and V by 6 bases; bases with no gene match: 11. Germline V gives CDR1 MNHEY, CDR2 SMNVEV (reference sequence). CDR3 sequence reads: CASSITGGLAAYNEQFF. The CDR3 DNA is TGTGCCAGCAGCATAACAGGGGGCCTAGCGGCCTACAATGAGCAGTTCTTC.

Turning to this clone: Relative to the germline gene, one junction end is altered; a read error may explain this. This chain links TRBV27 with TRBJ1-2, with a tentative D call TRBD1 (5 bases). The germline gives CDR1 MNHEY, CDR2 SMNVEV (reference sequence). The length of the CDR3 is 15 residues. The CDR3 region is CAGSQRSGGYYGYTF. The DNA of the CDR3 is TGTGCCGGCAGTCAGCGGTCTGGGGGGTACTATGGCTACACCTTC.

This clone turned up a few times. The chain joins TRBV9 to TRBJ2-1; 12 bases match TRBD2. Germline CDR1 reads SGDLS; CDR2 reads YYNGEE. The CDR3 sequence is 13 residues long. Trimming removed 5 bases from V and 15 bases from J; junction bases left unmatched: 9. CDR3 sequence: CASSQTSGSSLFF. The CDR3 DNA reads TGTGCCAGCAGTCAGACTAGCGGGAGTAGTTTGTTCTTC. The full variable domain, rest sourced from reference TRBV9 and TRBJ2-1, is DSGVTQTPKHLITATGQRVTLRCSPRSGDLSVYWYQQSLDQGLQFLIQYYNGEERAKGNILERFSAQQFPDLHSELNLSSLELGDSALYFCASSQTSGSSLFFGPGTRLTVL.

The V call is TRBV27, the J call TRBJ1-6; no clear D. This CDR3 has 17 residues. CDR1 and CDR2 from the germline V gene are MNHEY and SMNVEV (reference sequence). Deletions cut 1 base from V and 4 bases from J, with 14 bases between. CDR3 sequence: CASSLYSTTLYNSPLHF. As DNA, the CDR3 is TGTGCCAGCAGTTTATATTCGACAACACTGTATAATTCACCCCTCCACTTT.

The gene calls are TRBV5-4 and TRBJ2-5, with D possibly being TRBD2 (6 bases). This CDR3 is 13 amino acids long. The germline CDR1 and CDR2 sequences are SGHNT and YYREEE (reference sequence). V shed 4 bases and J shed 2 bases, with 9 bases lying between them. The CDR3, as DNA: TGTGCCAGCAGCCGGGACTTACAAGAGACCCAGTACTTC. Translation gives CASSRDLQETQYF.

The chain combines TRBV6-1 with TRBJ1-5; the D is unclear. The CDR3 runs to 13 residues. V lost 1 base and J 5 bases, leaving 6 bases between the germline ends. Per germline, CDR1 MNHNS and CDR2 SASEGT. The CDR3 spells CASSEGRYQPQHF. CDR3 DNA: TGTGCCAGCAGTGAAGGCAGATATCAGCCCCAGCATTTT.

Only one count was recorded for this clone. J is TRBJ2-1 and V is TRBV7-9; 10 bases match TRBD2. The J segment lost 5 bases and the V segment lost 7 bases, leaving 5 bases of the junction unmatched. CDR3 size: 14 residues. The germline CDR1 and CDR2 sequences are SEHNR and FQNEAQ (reference sequence). CDR3 protein: CASNGLAVNNEQFF. CDR3 sequence (DNA): TGTGCCAGCAACGGACTAGCGGTTAACAATGAGCAGTTCTTC.

This sequence joins TRBV13 and TRBJ1-1, with a weak D call TRBD1 (6 bases). The CDR3 covers 14 residues. The V and J ends lost 5 bases and 3 bases respectively, with 13 bases between them. The germline CDR1 and CDR2 sequences are PRHDT and FYEKMQ (reference sequence). The CDR3 spells CASSPAQGYTEAFF. CDR3 bases: TGTGCCAGCAGCCCAGCCCAGGGGTACACTGAAGCTTTCTTT.

The gene calls are TRBV7-2 and TRBJ2-3; 7 bases align to TRBD1. CDR1 SGHTA and CDR2 FQGNSA come from the germline V gene. J gave up 1 base and V 2 bases, and 3 bases lay outside the gene matches. This CDR3 has 15 amino acids. For the CDR3, the DNA is TGTGCCAGCAGCTTAATGGGGACAGGCACAGATACGCAGTATTTT. Its translation: CASSLMGTGTDTQYF.

The chain employs TRBV7-9 and TRBJ1-5; 8 bases fit TRBD1. Germline assignment: CDR1 SEHNR and CDR2 FQNEAQ (reference sequence). V lost 3 bases to trimming and J lost 3 bases; unmatched junction nucleotides: 7. The CDR3 runs to 16 residues. CDR3: CASSLTGDGPNQPQHF. The CDR3 DNA is TGTGCCAGCAGCTTGACAGGGGACGGGCCCAATCAGCCCCAGCATTTT.

The V gene is TRBV10-2, the J gene TRBJ2-5, with D maybe TRBD2 (7 bases). The CDR3 sequence is 15 residues long. Germline loops: CDR1 WSHSY, CDR2 SAAADI. Trimming took off 8 bases at V and 5 bases at J, with 21 bases between the two ends. The CDR3 nucleotides are TGCGCCAGCGCTGCGGGGGCCTTGGGATTGGAGACCCAGTACTTC. It codes for CASAAGALGLETQYF.

CDR3 nucleotide sequence: TGCGCCAGCAGCGATGACATGTTTGAAGCTTTCTTT. Translated, it gives CASSDDMFEAFF. The chain recombines TRBV5-1 with TRBJ1-1; D remains unclear. CDR3 length: 12 amino acids. Germline CDR1 SGHRS, CDR2 YFSETQ. V lost 4 bases to trimming and J lost 7 bases, with 11 bases between them.

Only one count was recorded for this clone. The chain is built from TRBV5-4 and TRBJ2-1, with D possibly being TRBD2 (5 bases). V was shortened by 0 bases and J by 1 base, with 11 bases between the two germline ends. The CDR3 length is 16 residues. The germline gives CDR1 SGHNT, CDR2 YYREEE (reference sequence). The CDR3 loop is CASSLVGSESYNEQFF. DNA for the CDR3: TGTGCCAGCAGCTTGGTAGGGAGTGAGTCCTACAATGAGCAGTTCTTC.

The table lists this clone with a few counts. The chain has TRBV11-2 and TRBJ2-7; 7 positions agree with TRBD1. CDR3 length equals 16 residues. Germline V gene sequence: CDR1 SGHAT, CDR2 FQNNGV. Unmatched junction bases numbered 13, after V lost 5 bases and J lost 3 bases. This CDR3 reads CASSALGTEGIYEQYV. For the CDR3, the DNA is TGTGCCAGCAGCGCCCTCGGGACAGAGGGAATCTACGAGCAGTACGTC.

The gene calls are TRBV11-2 and TRBJ1-1, with D unclear. The germline gives CDR1 SGHAT, CDR2 FQNNGV. This CDR3 has 15 residues. V lost 1 base, J lost 2 bases, and 11 bases lay in between. The CDR3 reads CASSLVSRGNTEAFF. CDR3 bases: TGTGCCAGCAGCTTAGTGAGTCGGGGAAACACTGAAGCTTTCTTT.

For the CDR3, the DNA is TGTGCCAGCAGCATGGGGACAGTGCTTTTGGGACATGGCTACACCTTC. This translates into CASSMGTVLLGHGYTF. The J gene is TRBJ1-2, the V gene TRBV5-5; 7 bases line up with TRBD1. CDR3 length equals 16 residues. V lost 4 bases to trimming and J lost 6 bases; unmatched junction nucleotides: 15. Germline V gives CDR1 SGHKS, CDR2 YYEKEE (reference sequence).

The CDR3 is CASLDSHSTDTQYF. The DNA of the CDR3 is TGTGCCAGTTTGGACTCGCATAGCACAGATACGCAGTATTTT. The rearrangement uses TRBV5-8 and TRBJ2-3; tentatively, D is TRBD2 (5 bases). This CDR3 comprises 14 residues. The germline V gene has CDR1 SGHTS and CDR2 YDEGEE. V was pared by 8 bases and J by 0 bases, with 13 bases between.

This clone came up a few times. The J gene is TRBJ1-3, the V gene TRBV10-3, with D hard to call. CDR3 size: 22 residues. Germline assignment: CDR1 ENHRY and CDR2 SYGVKD. V shed 3 bases and J shed 5 bases, with 35 bases lying between them. The CDR3 loop reads CAISDRGNGNTMVHRRRNTIYF. The CDR3 coding sequence is TGTGCCATCAGTGACCGAGGGAATGGAAACACCATGGTCCACCGACGCAGAAACACCATATATTTT.

The chain combines TRBV19 with TRBJ1-2, with TRBD1 matching over 7 bases. The germline CDR1 and CDR2 sequences are LNHDA and SQIVND (reference sequence). The CDR3 runs 15 residues. The V and J ends lost 7 bases and 0 bases, in that order; junction bases with no gene match: 8. CDR3 loop: CASTFRDRSNYGYTF. The DNA of the CDR3 is TGTGCCAGTACCTTCCGGGACAGATCTAACTATGGCTACACCTTC.

The chain uses TRBV6-5 and TRBJ2-1, with TRBD2 as a possible D gene (5 bases). Germline loops: CDR1 MNHEY, CDR2 SVGAGI. V dropped 6 bases and J dropped 0 bases, with 12 bases sitting between them. The CDR3 length is 15 residues. CDR3 region: CASRQDYSSYNEQFF. The CDR3 DNA follows: TGTGCCAGCAGGCAAGACTACAGCTCCTACAATGAGCAGTTCTTC.

The DNA of the CDR3 is TGCGCCAGCAGTGCCGGTGGACAGATTCAGCCCCAGCATTTT. Residues: CASSAGGQIQPQHF. The chain has TRBV10-2 and TRBJ1-5; possible D gene TRBD1, 6 bases. The CDR3 has 14 residues. CDR1 is WSHSY and CDR2 is SAAADI in the germline V gene. V was trimmed by 4 bases and J by 6 bases, leaving 13 bases between them.

The V gene is TRBV4-3, the J gene TRBJ1-2; a weak D match, TRBD1 (5 bases). There are 13 residues in the CDR3. V shed 4 bases and J shed 8 bases, with 14 bases lying between them. Germline V gene data show CDR1 as LGHNA and CDR2 as YSLEER. The CDR3 region is CASSPRAGEGYTF. CDR3 nucleotides: TGCGCCAGCAGCCCCCGGGCGGGGGAAGGCTACACCTTC.